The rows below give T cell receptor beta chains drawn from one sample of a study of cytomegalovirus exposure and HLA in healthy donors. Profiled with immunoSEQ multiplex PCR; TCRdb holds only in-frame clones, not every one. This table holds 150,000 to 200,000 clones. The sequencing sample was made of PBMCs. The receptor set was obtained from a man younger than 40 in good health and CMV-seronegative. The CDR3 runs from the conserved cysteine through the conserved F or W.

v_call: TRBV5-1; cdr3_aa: CASSFSGRDSYEQYF
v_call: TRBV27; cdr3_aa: CASSSHLGGLTPGANVLTF
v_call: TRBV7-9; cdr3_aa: CASSPFLGGNQPQHF
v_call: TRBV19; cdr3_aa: CASSPRGSSYEQYF
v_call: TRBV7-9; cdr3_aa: CASSLDGGNTIYF
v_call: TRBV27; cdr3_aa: CASSVTLGGTATAYEQYF
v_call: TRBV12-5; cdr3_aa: CASGPSVANEKLFF
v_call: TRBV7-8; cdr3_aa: CASSSFTGSGGEKLFF
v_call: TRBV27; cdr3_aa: CASSLKTGGSYEQYF
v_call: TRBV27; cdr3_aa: CASSPTGGAYYGYTF
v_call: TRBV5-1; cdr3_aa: CASSLSGQDTEAFF
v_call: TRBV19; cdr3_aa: CASSIGQANTGELFF
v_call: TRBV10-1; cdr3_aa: CASSSGVTYEQYF
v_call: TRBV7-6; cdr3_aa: CASSPDLPGLAGGNEQFF
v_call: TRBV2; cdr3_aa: CASRPTGESYNEQFF
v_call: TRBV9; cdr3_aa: CASSVGRGDHNEQFF
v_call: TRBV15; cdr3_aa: CATSGRNWELEQYF
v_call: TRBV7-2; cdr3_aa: CASSLKSGGYEQYF